This entry lists 30 T cell receptor beta chains sequenced from one sample in a study of shared clonotypes between healthy human individuals. Repertoires were generated with immunoSEQ multiplex PCR, while TCRdb's copy carries only in-frame clones and drops some. Altogether approximately 1,000,000 clones are present, roughly 74% being singletons, with the ten largest covering approximately 0.5%. The source material was memory CD4+ T cells from PBMCs. Subset of the sample: CD45RA-negative fraction. These receptors all stem from a man in his late teens or twenties in good health. Some clones in this sample may be carry-over from other donors' samples.

V usage is TRBV28 and J usage is TRBJ2-7; D uncertain. The CDR3 loop spans 12 amino acids. The V end lost 6 bases, the J end lost 4 bases, and 10 bases lay between the germline ends. Per the germline V gene, CDR1 is MDHEN and CDR2 is SYDVKM. Here the CDR3 DNA reads TGTGCCAGCAGGGGTGACCGATACGAGCAGTACTTC. Its protein is CASRGDRYEQYF.

The chain uses TRBV30 and TRBJ1-1; D gene ambiguous. Germline V gene sequence: CDR1 GTSNPN, CDR2 SVGIG (reference sequence). The CDR3 runs 14 residues. V was clipped by 0 bases and J by 5 bases, with 13 bases between them. For the CDR3, the DNA is TGTGCCTGGAGTGTTGTGGGGATTAGGACTGAAGCTTTCTTT. It translates to CAWSVVGIRTEAFF.

The CDR3 DNA reads TGTGCCAGCAGTTTGCAGGCGTCCGTCGGGGATGAGCAGTTCTTC. Residues: CASSLQASVGDEQFF. The J gene is TRBJ2-1, the V gene TRBV28, with a possible D match to TRBD2 (5 bases). The CDR3 loop spans 15 amino acids. Looked up from germline, CDR1 is MDHEN and CDR2 is SYDVKM. Deletions cut 3 bases from V and 8 bases from J, with 17 bases between.

The chain links TRBV9 to TRBJ1-3; 7 bases agree with TRBD1. Germline trimming cut 4 bases from V and 4 bases from J; bases unmatched to any gene: 8. The CDR3 sequence is 15 residues long. Per the germline V gene, CDR1 is SGDLS and CDR2 is YYNGEE. For the CDR3, the DNA is TGTGCCAGCAGCCTTGGACAGGCGGCGGGAAACACCATATATTTT. Protein sequence: CASSLGQAAGNTIYF.

The chain uses TRBV15 and TRBJ2-3, with 7 positions matching TRBD2. Trimming at V came to 0 bases and at J to 4 bases, leaving 7 bases not matched to a gene. This CDR3 is built from 16 residues. Germline CDR1 is LNHNV and CDR2 is YYDKDF (reference sequence). The CDR3 sequence is CATSRDPTSKADTQYF. As DNA, the CDR3 is TGTGCCACCAGCAGAGATCCGACTAGCAAGGCAGATACGCAGTATTTT.

This clone was seen more than once but under ten times. The chain joins TRBV27 to TRBJ2-1, with 8 bases identical to TRBD2. CDR1 is MNHEY, CDR2 SMNVEV, per germline (reference sequence). This CDR3 contains 15 residues. V lost 6 bases to trimming and J lost 9 bases; unmatched junction nucleotides: 13. CDR3 nucleotide sequence: TGTGCCAGCAGGCCATCCGGGACTAGTCAGGGTGAGCAGTTCTTC. Amino acid sequence: CASRPSGTSQGEQFF.

The chain links TRBV11-3 to TRBJ1-5; D unresolved. V was shortened by 1 base and J by 3 bases, with 10 bases between the two germline ends. CDR1 SGHNT and CDR2 YENEEA come from the germline V gene. The CDR3 sequence is 15 residues long. The CDR3 DNA is TGTGCCAGCAGCTTAGGCGCCGCTAACAATCAGCCCCAGCATTTT. Its translation is CASSLGAANNQPQHF.

This chain's CDR3 is CASGGGGAGEKLFF. The CDR3 nucleotides are TGTGCCAGCGGAGGGGGGGGCGCTGGTGAAAAACTGTTTTTT. This chain uses TRBV27 with TRBJ1-4, with a tentative D call TRBD1 (6 bases). V lost 8 bases to trimming and J lost 7 bases, with 17 bases between them. CDR3 length: 14 amino acids. CDR1 and CDR2 (germline): MNHEY, SMNVEV (reference sequence).

This chain connects TRBV7-2 to TRBJ1-5; possibly TRBD1 for D (5 bases). V dropped 5 bases and J dropped 4 bases, with 9 bases sitting between them. The CDR3 loop spans 13 amino acids. CDR1 and CDR2 from the germline V gene are SGHTA and FQGNSA. CDR3 coding DNA: TGTGCCAGCAGCCCCAACAGGAATCAGCCCCAGCATTTT. Amino acids: CASSPNRNQPQHF.

The V and J genes are TRBV28 and TRBJ2-5, with 7 bases aligning to TRBD2. This CDR3 spans 15 amino acids. CDR1 MDHEN and CDR2 SYDVKM come from the germline V gene. The trim removed 7 bases at V and 5 bases at J, leaving 13 bases unmatched. CDR3: CASTQAGGGRETQYF. CDR3 in DNA: TGTGCCAGCACCCAAGCTGGGGGGGGTAGGGAGACCCAGTACTTC.

CDR3 sequence reads: CASSPRTSGSHEQYF. Here the CDR3 DNA reads TGTGCCAGCAGTCCCAGGACTAGCGGGAGCCACGAGCAGTACTTC. V gene TRBV7-9 combines with J gene TRBJ2-7; 13 positions agree with TRBD2. The CDR3 is 15 amino acids. Germline V gene lookup returns CDR1 SEHNR and CDR2 FQNEAQ (reference sequence). V dropped 6 bases and J dropped 5; count of bases not matched to a gene: 7.

The sample holds a few counts of this clone. This chain connects TRBV10-3 to TRBJ1-1, with TRBD1 matching over 7 bases. Germline V gene lookup returns CDR1 ENHRY and CDR2 SYGVKD. The CDR3 has 17 amino acids. Losses at the gene ends were 6 bases for V and 5 bases for J; bases not matched to a gene: 18. The CDR3 loop is CAIRPGTGAGDRTEAFF. CDR3 nucleotides: TGTGCCATCAGACCGGGCACAGGGGCGGGGGATAGAACTGAAGCTTTCTTT.

The chain recombines TRBV28 with TRBJ2-5; D remains ambiguous. The germline CDR1 and CDR2 sequences are MDHEN and SYDVKM. Deletions cut 2 bases from V and 4 bases from J, with 11 bases between. The CDR3 runs 14 residues. CDR3 in DNA: TGTGCCAGCAGTTTACGACCCACAAGAGAGACCCAGTACTTC. Amino acids: CASSLRPTRETQYF.

The rearrangement joins TRBV5-1 to TRBJ2-7, with a tentative D call TRBD2 (5 bases). V shed 2 bases and J shed 4 bases, with 19 bases lying between them. The germline CDR1 and CDR2 sequences are SGHRS and YFSETQ. The CDR3 runs 16 residues. The CDR3 region has the DNA TGCGCCAGCAGCTTAGGAAACGTCGGGCGGGCATACGAGCAGTACTTC. Protein: CASSLGNVGRAYEQYF.

The V gene is TRBV11-2, the J gene TRBJ2-7, with 11 bases that match TRBD1. The germline V gene has CDR1 SGHAT and CDR2 FQNNGV. The CDR3 loop spans 16 amino acids. Trimming at V came to 7 bases and at J to 2 bases, leaving 10 bases not matched to a gene. The CDR3 DNA reads TGTGCCAGCACCCACGCGTGGGGACAGGGGGCCTACGAGCAGTACTTC. Amino acids: CASTHAWGQGAYEQYF.

This clone was seen only once. The chain has TRBV28 and TRBJ2-1; D may be TRBD1 (6 bases). Germline CDR1 MDHEN, CDR2 SYDVKM. Trimming removed 5 bases from V and 0 bases from J, with 14 bases in between. There are 16 residues in the CDR3. CDR3: CASSTRRTVSYNEQFF. The DNA of the CDR3 is TGTGCCAGCAGTACCAGGAGGACAGTCTCCTACAATGAGCAGTTCTTC.

This rearrangement joins TRBV5-1 to TRBJ1-5; perhaps TRBD1 as D (6 bases). V was clipped by 7 bases and J by 13 bases, with 21 bases between them. The CDR3 has 13 residues. From germline, CDR1 is SGHRS and CDR2 YFSETQ. This CDR3 reads CASSRGSDQRQHF. The CDR3 DNA reads as TGCGCCAGCTCCAGGGGCTCCGATCAGAGGCAGCATTTT. The full variable domain, with the rest looked up from reference TRBV5-1 and TRBJ1-5, is KAGVTQTPRYLIKTRGQQVTLSCSPISGHRSVSWYQQTPGQGLQFLFEYFSETQRNKGNFPGRFSGRQFSNSRSEMNVSTLELGDSALYLCASSRGSDQRQHFGDGTRLSIL.

In its sample, this clone was seen a few times. The chain combines TRBV15 with TRBJ2-1; no firm D call. V was pared by 1 base and J by 4 bases, with 8 bases between. This CDR3 has 14 residues. Germline V gene lookup returns CDR1 LNHNV and CDR2 YYDKDF (reference sequence). The CDR3 spells CATSRVATYNEQFF. CDR3 sequence (DNA): TGTGCCACCAGCAGAGTCGCAACGTACAATGAGCAGTTCTTC. Together with reference TRBV15 and TRBJ2-1, the CDR3 gives the full variable domain: DAMVIQNPRYQVTQFGKPVTLSCSQTLNHNVMYWYQQKSSQAPKLLFHYYDKDFNNEADTPDNFQSRRPNTSFCFLDIRSPGLGDTAMYLCATSRVATYNEQFFGPGTRLTVL.

This clone was picked up a small number of times. The CDR3 sequence: CAWGRVGRQPQHF. The CDR3 region has the DNA TGTGCCTGGGGCCGGGTAGGACGTCAGCCCCAGCATTTT. The rearrangement joins TRBV30 to TRBJ1-5; no definite D call. CDR3 length: 13 residues. The V gene lost 5 bases and the J gene lost 6 bases, with 14 bases spanning the gap. CDR1 is GTSNPN, CDR2 SVGIG, per germline (reference sequence). Variable domain in full (rest from reference TRBV30 and TRBJ1-5): SQTIHQWPATLVQPVGSPLSLECTVEGTSNPNLYWYRQAAGRGLQLLFYSVGIGQISSEVPQNLSASRPQDRQFILSSKKLLLSDSGFYLCAWGRVGRQPQHFGDGTRLSIL.

V usage is TRBV5-5 and J usage is TRBJ2-5; 7 nucleotides align to TRBD2. The CDR3 consists of 15 residues. CDR1 is SGHKS, CDR2 YYEKEE, per germline (reference sequence). V lost 4 bases, J lost 2 bases, and 8 bases stayed unmatched. The chain's CDR3 is CASSSRSGVQETQYF. For the CDR3, the DNA is TGTGCCAGCAGCAGTAGGAGCGGGGTACAAGAGACCCAGTACTTC. Together with reference TRBV5-5 and TRBJ2-5, the CDR3 gives the full variable domain: DAGVTQSPTHLIKTRGQQVTLRCSPISGHKSVSWYQQVLGQGPQFIFQYYEKEERGRGNFPDRFSARQFPNYSSELNVNALLLGDSALYLCASSSRSGVQETQYFGPGTRLLVL.

The table lists this clone with a few counts. Other DNA sequences in the same sample also yield this CDR3. The chain recombines TRBV20-1 with TRBJ1-1; D remains ambiguous. CDR1 DFQATT and CDR2 SNEGSKA come from the germline V gene (reference sequence). The length of the CDR3 is 11 residues. The germline V and J ends were trimmed by 3 bases and 4 bases, with 6 bases remaining between them. The CDR3 spells CSARGATEAFF. For the CDR3, the DNA is TGCAGTGCTAGGGGCGCCACTGAAGCTTTCTTT.

This chain links TRBV7-3 with TRBJ2-2; 8 bases map to TRBD1. With 5 bases clipped from V and 5 bases from J, the junction kept 7 bases outside the gene matches. Germline values: CDR1 SGHTA, CDR2 FQGTGA. The CDR3 spans 15 residues. CDR3 in DNA: TGTGCCAGCAGCCTACAGGGGGACGGAACCGGGGAGCTGTTTTTT. Its protein is CASSLQGDGTGELFF.

The chain employs TRBV5-1 and TRBJ2-2; tentative D call: TRBD2 (5 bases). The germline V gene encodes CDR1 SGHRS and CDR2 YFSETQ. The CDR3 runs to 16 residues. V was cut by 0 bases and J by 0 bases, with 9 bases left in between. The CDR3 reads CASSLGPSTNTGELFF. CDR3 sequence (DNA): TGCGCCAGCAGCTTGGGTCCTAGCACGAACACCGGGGAGCTGTTTTTT.

The chain recombines TRBV5-1 with TRBJ1-1; TRBD1 matches at 7 bases. This CDR3 is 14 amino acids long. V trimming: 7 bases; J trimming: 1 base; junction bases outside the gene matches: 7. Germline CDR1 is SGHRS and CDR2 is YFSETQ. The CDR3 DNA follows: TGCGCCAGCCGATCCGGGACAGAGAACACTGAAGCTTTCTTT. It yields the protein CASRSGTENTEAFF.

This clone was seen just once. The chain carries TRBV5-4 and TRBJ1-1, with D possibly matching TRBD1 (6 bases). Germline V gene sequence: CDR1 SGHNT, CDR2 YYREEE (reference sequence). V lost 5 bases to trimming and J lost 7 bases, with 15 bases between them. This CDR3 is built from 13 residues. In DNA, the CDR3 is TGTGCCAGCAGTAACCAGGGGAGTGATGAAGCTTTCTTT. It specifies CASSNQGSDEAFF.

The J gene is TRBJ2-7, the V gene TRBV28; the match to TRBD2 covers 11 bases. Looked up from germline, CDR1 is MDHEN and CDR2 is SYDVKM. The CDR3 runs to 15 residues. V was pared by 5 bases and J by 1 base, with 4 bases of the junction left unmatched. The CDR3 DNA sequence: TGTGCCAGCAGTCGGACTAGCGGGCCTTCCTACGAGCAGTACTTC. Translation: CASSRTSGPSYEQYF.

The CDR3 DNA follows: TGTGCCAGCAGCTTAGGGACAGGGAACCAAGAGACCCAGTACTTC. This translates into CASSLGTGNQETQYF. The chain carries TRBV7-9 and TRBJ2-5; 8 bases agree with TRBD1. Germline CDR1 SEHNR, CDR2 FQNEAQ (reference sequence). The CDR3 sequence is 15 residues long. V gave up 1 base and J gave up 0 bases; unmatched junction bases: 1.

The J gene is TRBJ2-7, the V gene TRBV5-6, with D maybe TRBD1 (7 bases). This CDR3 region has 14 residues. Trimming pared 2 bases from V and 7 bases from J, leaving 16 bases between. Germline CDR1 SGHDT, CDR2 YYEEEE. CDR3 DNA sequence: TGTGCCAGCAGCTTCGGCAGGGGGGAAGGTGAGCAGTACTTC. This sequence encodes CASSFGRGEGEQYF.

This clone has a single count. The V call is TRBV6-6, the J call TRBJ2-7; 8 nucleotides match TRBD1. CDR3 length equals 16 residues. The trim removed 6 bases at V and 5 bases at J, leaving 15 bases unmatched. In germline, CDR1 is MNHNY, CDR2 SVGAGI (reference sequence). This chain's CDR3 is CASSPQGADRANEQYF. CDR3 nucleotides: TGTGCCAGCAGCCCACAGGGTGCGGACAGGGCCAACGAGCAGTACTTC.

There are many counts of this clone. J is TRBJ2-1 and V is TRBV4-1; TRBD2 matches 9 bases. The CDR3 totals 14 residues. The J segment lost 6 bases and the V segment lost 2 bases, leaving 2 bases of the junction unmatched. The V gene's germline CDR1 is MGHRA and CDR2 YSYEKL. The CDR3 reads CASSQPGLANEQFF. The CDR3 DNA is TGCGCCAGCAGCCAACCGGGACTAGCCAATGAGCAGTTCTTC.